The 29 T cell receptor beta chains in this list originate from one sample, sequenced in a study of cytomegalovirus exposure and HLA in healthy donors. Primers: 60 Vbeta forward and 13 Jbeta reverse. Repertoires were generated with immunoSEQ multiplex PCR, while TCRdb's copy carries only in-frame clones and drops some. The repertoire has roughly 160,000 clones, roughly 75% of them found once; the top ten carry less than 3%. The sample consisted of PBMCs. All receptors derive from a female donor in good health and CMV-seronegative.

CDR3 amino acids: CASSLGTAEAFF. CDR3 in DNA: TGTGCCAGCAGCTTGGGGACAGCTGAAGCTTTCTTT. The chain combines TRBV11-1 with TRBJ1-1; 7 bases fit TRBD1. The germline V gene encodes CDR1 SGHAT and CDR2 FQDESV (reference sequence). Trimming removed 3 bases from V and 6 bases from J; junction bases left unmatched: 1. The CDR3 runs 12 residues.

The rearrangement links TRBV7-2 to TRBJ2-3; D gene ambiguous. Germline lookup yields CDR1 SGHTA and CDR2 FQGNSA. The CDR3 runs to 15 residues. The V end was cut by 2 bases, the J end by 0 bases, with 9 bases between. This CDR3 reads CASSLFPSSTDTQYF. The CDR3 DNA is TGTGCCAGCAGCTTATTCCCATCCAGCACAGATACGCAGTATTTT. The complete variable domain, with remaining parts taken from reference TRBV7-2 and TRBJ2-3, reads GAGVSQSPSNKVTEKGKDVELRCDPISGHTALYWYRQSLGQGLEFLIYFQGNSAPDKSGLPSDRFSAERTGGSVSTLTIQRTQQEDSAVYLCASSLFPSSTDTQYFGPGTRLTVL.

This clone was counted only a few times. This chain links TRBV5-1 with TRBJ2-3, with D maybe TRBD1 (6 bases). The germline V gene encodes CDR1 SGHRS and CDR2 YFSETQ. V lost 4 bases and J lost 3, with 18 bases in between. The CDR3 is 16 residues long. The CDR3 reads CASSADPTGRTDTQYF. Here the CDR3 DNA reads TGCGCCAGCAGCGCCGACCCAACAGGGAGAACAGATACGCAGTATTTT.

The chain employs TRBV7-3 and TRBJ1-6; a weak D match, TRBD1 (6 bases). V was cut by 6 bases and J by 6 bases, with 12 bases left in between. Per germline, CDR1 SGHTA and CDR2 FQGTGA. The CDR3 length is 14 residues. The CDR3 here is CASRGGQVNSPLHF. The DNA of the CDR3 is TGTGCCAGCAGAGGGGGACAAGTTAATTCACCCCTCCACTTT. The full variable domain, with the rest looked up from reference TRBV7-3 and TRBJ1-6, is GAGVSQTPSNKVTEKGKYVELRCDPISGHTALYWYRQSLGQGPEFLIYFQGTGAADDSGLPNDRFFAVRPEGSVSTLKIQRTERGDSAVYLCASRGGQVNSPLHFGNGTRLTVT.

This clone came up a few times. The chain joins TRBV10-3 to TRBJ1-5; TRBD1 agrees at 8 bases. CDR1 is ENHRY and CDR2 is SYGVKD in the germline V gene. The CDR3 consists of 16 residues. Losses at the gene ends were 5 bases for V and 0 bases for J; bases not matched to a gene: 6. The CDR3 sequence: CAISRSDRGSNQPQHF. Here the CDR3 DNA reads TGTGCCATCAGTAGGAGTGACAGGGGTAGCAATCAGCCCCAGCATTTT.

This chain links TRBV2 with TRBJ1-2; D gene unclear. Looked up from germline, CDR1 is SNHLY and CDR2 is FYNNEI. The V gene lost 8 bases and the J gene lost 0 bases, with 7 bases spanning the gap. This CDR3 is built from 12 residues. The CDR3 is CASVSANYGYTF. The CDR3, as DNA: TGTGCCAGCGTTAGTGCTAACTATGGCTACACCTTC. The entire variable domain, with the rest obtained from reference TRBV2 and TRBJ1-2, is as follows: EPEVTQTPSHQVTQMGQEVILRCVPISNHLYFYWYRQILGQKVEFLVSFYNNEISEKSEIFDDQFSVERPDGSNFTLKIRSTKLEDSAMYFCASVSANYGYTFGSGTRLTVV.

J is TRBJ1-6 and V is TRBV7-3; D is unresolved. The CDR3 length is 13 residues. Germline-derived CDR1 and CDR2 are SGHTA and FQGTGA. Trimming cost V 4 bases and J 9 bases, with 10 bases left between them. CDR3 protein: CASSSTISSPLHF. The CDR3 DNA follows: TGTGCCAGCAGCTCGACAATTTCTTCACCCCTCCACTTT.

This clone was counted once. This chain connects TRBV7-6 to TRBJ2-3; D gene uncertain. The CDR3 length is 16 residues. The germline V gene has CDR1 SGHVS and CDR2 FNYEAQ. The V gene lost 6 bases and the J gene lost 4 bases, with 20 bases spanning the gap. CDR3 in amino acids: CASSQEVRSIADTQYF. The CDR3 DNA reads TGTGCCAGCAGTCAAGAGGTGCGGAGTATTGCAGATACGCAGTATTTT.

This clone was seen only a few times. Within the sample, other DNA sequences also encode this same CDR3. V is TRBV13 and J is TRBJ2-4, with a possible D match to TRBD2 (5 bases). Germline CDR1 and CDR2: PRHDT and FYEKMQ (reference sequence). CDR3 size: 16 residues. The V end lost 0 bases, the J end lost 0 bases, and 9 bases lay between the germline ends. CDR3 residues: CASSLGRDLAKNIQYF. CDR3 bases: TGTGCCAGCAGCTTAGGACGGGATCTAGCCAAAAACATTCAGTACTTC.

The chain recombines TRBV4-3 with TRBJ2-6, with a weak D call TRBD1 (5 bases). The CDR3 covers 19 residues. Trimming shortened V by 0 bases and J by 1 base, and 16 bases separated the two germline ends. CDR1 LGHNA and CDR2 YSLEER come from the germline V gene. This CDR3 reads CASSQESRVLGSGANVLTF. In DNA, the CDR3 is TGCGCCAGCAGCCAAGAGAGCAGGGTTCTGGGATCTGGGGCCAACGTCCTGACTTTC.

The V call is TRBV5-6, the J call TRBJ2-5, with 14 bases aligning to TRBD2. The J call is in doubt because the DNA end fits TRBJ2-7 better. In germline, CDR1 is SGHDT, CDR2 YYEEEE. The CDR3 loop spans 16 amino acids. This CDR3 is CASSFGTSGGSYEQYF. CDR3 in DNA: TGTGCCAGCAGCTTCGGGACTAGCGGGGGATCCTACGAGCAGTACTTC.

The chain links TRBV7-2 to TRBJ1-2; weak D call: TRBD1 (5 bases). The germline V and J ends were trimmed by 4 bases and 6 bases, with 12 bases remaining between them. CDR3 length: 13 amino acids. CDR1 is SGHTA, CDR2 FQGNSA, per germline. This CDR3 reads CASSSRQRDGYTF. The CDR3 DNA sequence: TGTGCCAGCAGCTCCCGACAGAGAGATGGCTACACCTTC.

The J gene is TRBJ2-5, the V gene TRBV30, with D perhaps TRBD2 (5 bases). Germline CDR1 and CDR2: GTSNPN and SVGIG (reference sequence). Trimming took 2 bases from V and 3 from J, leaving 7 bases between them. The CDR3 is 12 amino acids. CDR3 coding DNA: TGTGCCTGGAGTCGGGGAAAAGAGACCCAGTACTTC. Amino acids: CAWSRGKETQYF.

The V call is TRBV6-6, the J call TRBJ2-7; D not resolved. This CDR3 contains 12 residues. Trimming shortened V by 2 bases and J by 3 bases, and 5 bases separated the two germline ends. CDR1 is MNHNY, CDR2 SVGAGI, per germline (reference sequence). The CDR3 is CASSYPNYEQYF. The CDR3 region has the DNA TGTGCCAGCAGTTACCCCAACTACGAGCAGTACTTC.

The rearrangement links TRBV5-4 to TRBJ2-3; no clear D gene. The V gene's germline CDR1 is SGHNT and CDR2 YYREEE (reference sequence). There are 13 residues in the CDR3. The V end lost 0 bases, the J end lost 1 base, and 3 bases lay between the germline ends. The CDR3 here is CASSLAGTDTQYF. The CDR3 DNA reads as TGTGCCAGCAGCTTGGCCGGCACAGATACGCAGTATTTT. The whole variable domain, filled in from reference TRBV5-4 and TRBJ2-3, reads ETGVTQSPTHLIKTRGQQVTLRCSSQSGHNTVSWYQQALGQGPQFIFQYYREEENGRGNFPPRFSGLQFPNYSSELNVNALELDDSALYLCASSLAGTDTQYFGPGTRLTVL.

The chain is built from TRBV28 and TRBJ2-1; 9 bases agree with TRBD1. Trimming at V came to 5 bases and at J to 15 bases, leaving 8 bases not matched to a gene. This CDR3 has 12 amino acids. In germline, CDR1 is MDHEN, CDR2 SYDVKM. CDR3 sequence: CASSPPGQGPFF. The CDR3 coding sequence is TGTGCCAGCAGTCCCCCGGGACAGGGCCCGTTCTTC.

This rearrangement joins TRBV4-2 to TRBJ2-7; perhaps TRBD2 as D (5 bases). The V end lost 0 bases, the J end lost 6 bases, and 12 bases lay between the germline ends. The CDR3 runs 14 residues. The V gene's germline CDR1 is LGHNA and CDR2 YNFKEQ. The CDR3 is CASSQEGGRGEQYF. For the CDR3, the DNA is TGTGCCAGCAGCCAAGAAGGCGGACGGGGCGAGCAGTACTTC.

This clone was counted a few times. V gene TRBV5-4 combines with J gene TRBJ2-7; TRBD1 is a possible D gene (5 bases). This CDR3 has 14 residues. Trimming took 3 bases from V and 6 from J, leaving 16 bases between them. The germline CDR1 and CDR2 sequences are SGHNT and YYREEE (reference sequence). The CDR3 nucleotides read TGTGCCAGCAGCTCGAGAGCAGGGCCCGGCGAGCAGTACTTC. Translating it yields CASSSRAGPGEQYF.

The chain is built from TRBV4-1 and TRBJ2-7; 9 bases match TRBD1. J gave up 0 bases and V 0 bases, and 6 bases lay outside the gene matches. CDR3 size: 17 residues. Germline V gene sequence: CDR1 MGHRA, CDR2 YSYEKL. This chain's CDR3 is CASSQDWTGASSYEQYF. The CDR3 nucleotides are TGCGCCAGCAGCCAAGACTGGACAGGGGCTAGCTCCTACGAGCAGTACTTC.

The chain joins TRBV6-6 to TRBJ2-7, with a weak D call TRBD1 (5 bases). V gave up 2 bases and J gave up 6 bases, with 11 bases separating them. The germline gives CDR1 MNHNY, CDR2 SVGAGI (reference sequence). The CDR3 contains 13 residues. For the CDR3, the DNA is TGTGCCAGCAGTTACCTCCCTCAGGGCGAGCAGTACTTC. Translation: CASSYLPQGEQYF.

The V call is TRBV18, the J call TRBJ1-1; no firm D call. With 5 bases removed from V and 1 base from J, the gap between germline ends came to 14 bases. The CDR3 consists of 15 residues. The V gene's germline CDR1 is KGHSH and CDR2 LQKENI. The CDR3 DNA follows: TGTGCCAGCTCAGGAGGGCCCGAAAGGAACACTGAAGCTTTCTTT. It translates to CASSGGPERNTEAFF.

The genes are TRBV4-2 and TRBJ1-6; no definite D call. The CDR3 runs 15 residues. Germline loops: CDR1 LGHNA, CDR2 YNFKEQ. V shed 0 bases and J shed 7 bases, with 10 bases lying between them. The CDR3 coding sequence is TGTGCCAGCAGCCAAGAATATCAGTCGAATTCACCCCTCCACTTT. As protein: CASSQEYQSNSPLHF.

This clone came up a few times. This chain joins TRBV5-4 and TRBJ2-7, with TRBD2 matching over 10 bases. Per germline, CDR1 SGHNT and CDR2 YYREEE (reference sequence). After removal of 2 bases from V and 3 bases from J, the junction contained 11 bases not matched to a gene. The CDR3 extends over 17 amino acids. The CDR3 sequence is CASSLRRLAGVHYEQYF. DNA of the CDR3: TGTGCCAGCAGCTTAAGGCGTCTAGCGGGAGTTCACTACGAGCAGTACTTC.

The count of this clone is one. The genes are TRBV20-1 and TRBJ1-5, with D tentatively TRBD1 (5 bases). V dropped 1 base and J dropped 14 bases, with 12 bases sitting between them. CDR3 length: 11 residues. Germline V gene sequence: CDR1 DFQATT, CDR2 SNEGSKA (reference sequence). The CDR3 sequence is CSARGGREEHF. Here the CDR3 DNA reads TGCAGTGCTAGAGGCGGCAGGGAAGAGCATTTT.

This clone was found a few times. V and J are TRBV25-1 and TRBJ1-1, with TRBD1 as a possible D gene (5 bases). CDR1 is MGHDK, CDR2 SYGVNS, per germline. V dropped 6 bases and J dropped 5 bases, with 16 bases sitting between them. The CDR3 runs 14 residues. This CDR3 is CASSPPAGRTEAFF. The CDR3 DNA is TGTGCCAGCAGCCCCCCCGCAGGGAGGACTGAAGCTTTCTTT.

The rearrangement uses TRBV6-5 and TRBJ2-7, with 9 nucleotides matching TRBD1. J gave up 1 base and V 0 bases, and 1 base lay outside the gene matches. This CDR3 has 15 residues. Germline lookup yields CDR1 MNHEY and CDR2 SVGAGI. CDR3 sequence: CASSYSGTGSYEQYF. The CDR3 DNA follows: TGTGCCAGCAGTTACTCCGGGACAGGGTCCTACGAGCAGTACTTC.

The V call is TRBV11-2, the J call TRBJ1-4, with no clear D. The CDR3 sequence is 14 residues long. V lost 5 bases and J 2 bases, leaving 9 bases between the germline ends. CDR1 is SGHAT, CDR2 FQNNGV, per germline. In DNA form, the CDR3 reads TGTGCCAGCAGCGCACAGTTTACTAATGAAAAACTGTTTTTT. This sequence encodes CASSAQFTNEKLFF.

The chain recombines TRBV4-2 with TRBJ1-1, with D unclear. Germline lookup yields CDR1 LGHNA and CDR2 YNFKEQ. V dropped 4 bases and J dropped 1 base, with 7 bases sitting between them. This CDR3 contains 13 residues. CDR3 coding DNA: TGTGCCAGCAGCCGCCCAGAGAACACTGAAGCTTTCTTT. It translates to CASSRPENTEAFF.

The CDR3 DNA is TGCGCCAGCAGCCAAGCGAACGGGGTACGCTCTGGAAACACCATATATTTT. Protein: CASSQANGVRSGNTIYF. The J gene is TRBJ1-3, the V gene TRBV4-3; no definite D call. The CDR3 loop spans 17 amino acids. With 1 base removed from V and 0 bases from J, the gap between germline ends came to 13 bases. Germline CDR1 reads LGHNA; CDR2 reads YSLEER.